The T cell receptor beta chain described here comes from a study of control samples from healthy donors and cancer patients (TCRdb year 2020). The CDR3, cysteine through phenylalanine, is 15 amino acids long. Only the CDR3 DNA stays, 45 bases, in frame from base 1. Per the germline V gene, MGHRA is the CDR1 and YSYEKL is the CDR2. The junction shows trimming of 1 base on V and 1 base on J, and the gene matches do not reach 4 bases of it. Worth noting for this clone: The antigen it binds to is not known. Base qualities are not at hand, and no much larger clone is one base apart.

To prepare the library, the immunoSEQ multiplex PCR assay was applied. TCRdb retrieved this table from immuneACCESS and kept in-frame rearrangements only. Not all clones are present; in checked studies, unresolved V genes account for under half, and no reason is known for the remainder. This sample comprises 75,000 to 100,000 clones, about 91% of them detected only once. The ten largest clones add up to 12% to 15% of the sample. Here the chain combines TRBV4-1 and TRBJ2-7, and 7 bases in between align with TRBD2. What was sequenced was blood. The TCR comes from a man aged 25 to 45 in good health. Here the CDR3 is given as CASSQGNSGSYEQYF. The nucleotide sequence is TGCGCCAGCAGCCAAGGGAATAGCGGGTCCTACGAGCAGTACTTC.